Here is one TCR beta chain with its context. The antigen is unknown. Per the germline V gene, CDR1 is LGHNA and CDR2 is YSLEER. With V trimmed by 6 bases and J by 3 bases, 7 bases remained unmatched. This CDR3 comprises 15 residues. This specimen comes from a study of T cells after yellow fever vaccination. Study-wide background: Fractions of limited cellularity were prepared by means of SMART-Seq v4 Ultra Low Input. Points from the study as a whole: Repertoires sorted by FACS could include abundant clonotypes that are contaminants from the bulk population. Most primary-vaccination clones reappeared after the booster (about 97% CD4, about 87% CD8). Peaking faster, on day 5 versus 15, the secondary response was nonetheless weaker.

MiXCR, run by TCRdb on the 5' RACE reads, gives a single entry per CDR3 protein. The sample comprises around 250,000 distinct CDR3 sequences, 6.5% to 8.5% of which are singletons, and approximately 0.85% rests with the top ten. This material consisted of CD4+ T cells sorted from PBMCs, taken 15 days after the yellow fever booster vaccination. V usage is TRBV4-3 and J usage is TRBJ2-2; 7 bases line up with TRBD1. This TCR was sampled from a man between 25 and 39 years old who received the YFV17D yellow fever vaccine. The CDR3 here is CASRTQGPYTGELFF. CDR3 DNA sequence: TGCGCCAGCAGAACACAGGGGCCGTACACCGGGGAGCTGTTTTTT.